The T cell receptor (beta chain) described here comes from a study of blood T cell repertoires in COVID-19. As for the study in general: Italy, Spain and the United States were the sources of the convalescent and acute COVID-19 samples. PBMCs, B-cell-depleted T cells, or T cells provided the cDNA or gDNA that made up the material.

Per the original data handling: Using reference gene primer amplification, nucleated cell counts were estimated. Only in-frame clones appear in the TCRdb table, and some are missing; sequencing was by immunoSEQ multiplex PCR. Clonal size and the V and J genes are those of that table, whereas D and trimming came from the DNA. The sample holds about 230,000 clones, approximately 84% seen once. Only a few counts were recorded for this clone. With 2 bases removed from V and 0 bases from J, the gap between germline ends came to 20 bases. The CDR3 covers 19 residues. The sequence was obtained from a man aged 35 to 55 with acute or convalescent COVID-19. The sequenced material came from peripheral blood. The chain couples TRBV5-3 to TRBJ1-4, with D possibly being TRBD1 (5 bases). TRBV5-3 is marked as an open reading frame, function uncertain. The CDR3 protein is CARSLGATYYPATNEKLFF. In nucleotides, the CDR3 is TGTGCCAGAAGCTTAGGGGCCACCTATTATCCTGCAACTAATGAAAAACTGTTTTTT.